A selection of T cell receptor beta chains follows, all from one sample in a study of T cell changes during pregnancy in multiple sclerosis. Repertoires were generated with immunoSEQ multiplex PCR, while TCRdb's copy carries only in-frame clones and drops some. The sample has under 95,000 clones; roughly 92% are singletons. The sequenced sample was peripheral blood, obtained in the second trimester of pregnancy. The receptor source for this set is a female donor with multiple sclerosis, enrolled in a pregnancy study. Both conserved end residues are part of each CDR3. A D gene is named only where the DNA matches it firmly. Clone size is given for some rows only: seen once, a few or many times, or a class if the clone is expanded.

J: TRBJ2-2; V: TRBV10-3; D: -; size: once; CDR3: CAIKKEGTHTGELFF; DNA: TGTGCCATCAAAAAAGAAGGGACACACACCGGGGAGCTGTTTTTT
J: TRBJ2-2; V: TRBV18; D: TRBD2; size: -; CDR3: CASSATRTSGGNTGELFF; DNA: TGTGCCAGCTCAGCGACCAGGACTAGCGGGGGTAACACCGGGGAGCTGTTTTTT
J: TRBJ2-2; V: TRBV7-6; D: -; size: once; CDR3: CASSGSGSTGELFF; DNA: TGTGCCAGCAGCGGATCAGGGTCCACCGGGGAGCTGTTTTTT
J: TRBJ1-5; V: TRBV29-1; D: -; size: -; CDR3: CSVEQVDPPQHF; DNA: TGCAGCGTCGAACAGGTGGATCCGCCCCAGCATTTT
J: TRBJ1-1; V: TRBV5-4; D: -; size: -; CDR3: CASSLEGGGGTEAFF; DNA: TGTGCCAGCAGCCTCGAGGGGGGGGGTGGCACTGAAGCTTTCTTT
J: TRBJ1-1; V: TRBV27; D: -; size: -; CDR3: CASSLSRGGTEAFF; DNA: TGTGCCAGCAGTTTGAGCAGGGGTGGGACTGAAGCTTTCTTT
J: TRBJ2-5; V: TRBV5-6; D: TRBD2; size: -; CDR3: CASSYKGLVRTETQYF; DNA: TGTGCCAGCAGCTACAAGGGACTAGTGAGGACGGAGACCCAGTACTTC
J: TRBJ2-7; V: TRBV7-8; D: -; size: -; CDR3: CASSLASDYEQYF; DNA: TGTGCCAGCAGCTTAGCGTCAGACTACGAGCAGTACTTC
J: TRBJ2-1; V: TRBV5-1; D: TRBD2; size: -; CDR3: CASSGGLAGGRDEQFF; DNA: TGCGCCAGCAGCGGGGGACTAGCGGGAGGGAGGGATGAGCAGTTCTTC
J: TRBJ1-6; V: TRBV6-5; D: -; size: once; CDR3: CASSYQGTSSPLHF; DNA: TGTGCCAGCAGTTACCAGGGCACGAGTTCACCCCTCCACTTT
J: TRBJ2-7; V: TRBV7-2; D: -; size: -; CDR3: CASSLTRDRTYEQYF; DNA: TGTGCCAGCAGCTTAACGCGGGACAGAACCTACGAGCAGTACTTC
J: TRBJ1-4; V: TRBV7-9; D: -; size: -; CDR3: CASSLIQAPREEKLFF; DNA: TGTGCCAGCAGCTTGATACAGGCCCCCAGGGAAGAAAAACTGTTTTTT
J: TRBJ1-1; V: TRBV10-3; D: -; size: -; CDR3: CAIRGGAVNTEAFF; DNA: TGTGCCATCAGGGGGGGGGCTGTGAACACTGAAGCTTTCTTT
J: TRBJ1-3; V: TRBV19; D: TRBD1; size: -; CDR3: CASARQGLGNTIYF; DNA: TGTGCCAGTGCGAGACAGGGGCTTGGAAACACCATATATTTT
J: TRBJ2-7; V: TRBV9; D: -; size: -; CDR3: CASSVLAGPYEQYF; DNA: TGTGCCAGCAGCGTACTGGCAGGGCCCTACGAGCAGTACTTC
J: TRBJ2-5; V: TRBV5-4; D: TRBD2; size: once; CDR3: CASSLAGGGPKTQYF; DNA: TGTGCCAGCAGCTTGGCGGGGGGAGGCCCGAAGACCCAGTACTTC
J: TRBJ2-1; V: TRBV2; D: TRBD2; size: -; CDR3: CASLRLAGVDEQFF; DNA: TGTGCCAGCCTGAGGCTAGCGGGGGTCGATGAGCAGTTCTTC
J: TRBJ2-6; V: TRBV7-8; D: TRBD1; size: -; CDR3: CASSLLTGVGANVLTF; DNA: TGTGCCAGCAGCTTATTAACAGGGGTTGGGGCCAACGTCCTGACTTTC
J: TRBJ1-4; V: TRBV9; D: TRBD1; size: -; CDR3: CASSGRQGWGCWTNEKLFF; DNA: TGTGCCAGCAGCGGCCGACAGGGGTGGGGATGTTGGACTAATGAAAAACTGTTTTTT
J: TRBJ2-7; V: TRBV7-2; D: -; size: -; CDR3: CASSLFGSSYEQYF; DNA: TGTGCCAGCAGCTTATTCGGTAGCTCCTACGAGCAGTACTTC
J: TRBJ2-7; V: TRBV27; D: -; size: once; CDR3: CASSFSVPFYSYEQYF; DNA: TGTGCCAGCAGTTTTTCTGTCCCTTTCTACTCCTACGAGCAGTACTTC
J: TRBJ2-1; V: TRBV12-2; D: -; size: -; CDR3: CASRSKGTSGSFHEQFF; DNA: TGTGCAAGTCGCTCGAAAGGGACTAGCGGGAGTTTCCATGAGCAGTTCTTC
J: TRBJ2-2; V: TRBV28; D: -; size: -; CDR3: CASPSPDTGELFF; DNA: TGTGCCAGCCCGAGTCCCGACACCGGGGAGCTGTTTTTT
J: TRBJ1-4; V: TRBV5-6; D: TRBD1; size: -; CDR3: CASSLRSGTGDEKLFF; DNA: TGTGCCAGCAGCTTGAGATCGGGGACAGGGGATGAAAAACTGTTTTTT
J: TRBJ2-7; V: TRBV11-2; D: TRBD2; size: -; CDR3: CASSYGLAGGYEQYF; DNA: TGTGCCAGCAGCTATGGACTAGCGGGGGGCTACGAGCAGTACTTC
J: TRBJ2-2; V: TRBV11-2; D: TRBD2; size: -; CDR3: CASSLRGSGANTGELFF; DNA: TGTGCCAGCAGCTTAAGAGGTAGCGGGGCAAACACCGGGGAGCTGTTTTTT
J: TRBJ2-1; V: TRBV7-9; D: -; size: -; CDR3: CASSLGQANEQFF; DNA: TGTGCCAGCAGCTTAGGACAGGCCAATGAGCAGTTCTTC
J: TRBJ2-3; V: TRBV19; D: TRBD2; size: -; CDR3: CASSIELAGTDTQYF; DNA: TGTGCCAGTAGTATAGAACTAGCGGGCACAGATACGCAGTATTTT
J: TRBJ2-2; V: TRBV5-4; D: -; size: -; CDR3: CASSLARGSPNTGELFF; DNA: TGTGCCAGCAGCTTGGCCCGAGGATCCCCCAACACCGGGGAGCTGTTTTTT
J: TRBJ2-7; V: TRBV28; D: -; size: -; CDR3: CASSLLGVGAYEQYF; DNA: TGTGCCAGCAGTTTATTAGGGGTTGGGGCCTACGAGCAGTACTTC
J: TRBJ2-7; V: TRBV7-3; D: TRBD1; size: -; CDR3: CASSLSGTASYEQYF; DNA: TGTGCCAGCAGCTTATCCGGGACAGCCTCCTACGAGCAGTACTTC
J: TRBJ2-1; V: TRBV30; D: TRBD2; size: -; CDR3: CAWSAKLAGAPNEQFF; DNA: TGTGCCTGGAGCGCCAAACTAGCGGGGGCACCAAATGAGCAGTTCTTC
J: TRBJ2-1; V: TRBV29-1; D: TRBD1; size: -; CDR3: CSVGRGQGYNEQFF; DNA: TGCAGCGTTGGAAGAGGACAGGGCTACAATGAGCAGTTCTTC
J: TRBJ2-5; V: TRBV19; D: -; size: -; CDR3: CASSHRDYQETQYF; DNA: TGTGCCAGTAGCCACCGGGACTACCAAGAGACCCAGTACTTC
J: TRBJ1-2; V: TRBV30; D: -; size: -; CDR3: CAWIWNPGTNYGYTF; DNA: TGTGCCTGGATATGGAACCCGGGGACTAACTATGGCTACACCTTC
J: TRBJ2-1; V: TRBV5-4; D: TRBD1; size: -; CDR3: CAKRQGGRGRLYNEQFF; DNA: TGTGCCAAGAGACAGGGGGGACGGGGACGCCTTTACAATGAGCAGTTCTTC
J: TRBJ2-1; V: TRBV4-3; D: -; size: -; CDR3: CASSQDRHPEQFF; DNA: TGCGCCAGCAGCCAAGACCGACACCCAGAGCAGTTCTTC
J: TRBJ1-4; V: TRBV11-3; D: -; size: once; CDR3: CASSLGQTTNEKLFF; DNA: TGTGCCAGCAGCTTAGGGCAGACAACTAATGAAAAACTGTTTTTT
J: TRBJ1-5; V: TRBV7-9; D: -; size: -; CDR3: CASSLAGGNQPQHF; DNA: TGTGCCAGCAGCTTAGCAGGGGGCAATCAGCCCCAGCATTTT
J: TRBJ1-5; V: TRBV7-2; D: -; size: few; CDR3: CASSLGPSQAQHF; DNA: TGTGCCAGCAGCTTGGGCCCCAGTCAGGCCCAGCATTTT
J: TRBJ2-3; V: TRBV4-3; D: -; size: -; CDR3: CASSQEGPGVVGTDTQYF; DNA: TGCGCCAGCAGCCAAGAAGGTCCAGGGGTAGTCGGCACAGATACGCAGTATTTT
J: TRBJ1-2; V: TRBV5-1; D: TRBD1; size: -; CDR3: CASSLGQEGAGGYTF; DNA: TGCGCCAGCAGCTTAGGACAGGAGGGTGCAGGTGGCTACACCTTC
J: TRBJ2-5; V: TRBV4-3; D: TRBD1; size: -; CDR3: CASSQDPGGTVVTQYF; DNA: TGCGCCAGCAGCCAAGACCCAGGGGGCACCGTGGTGACCCAGTACTTC
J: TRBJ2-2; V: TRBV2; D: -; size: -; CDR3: CASSEGQLTGELFF; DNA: TGTGCCAGCAGTGAGGGGCAGCTCACCGGGGAGCTGTTTTTT
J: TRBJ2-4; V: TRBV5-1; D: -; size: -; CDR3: CASSLGQTIAKNIQYF; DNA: TGCGCCAGCAGCTTAGGACAGACAATAGCCAAAAACATTCAGTACTTC
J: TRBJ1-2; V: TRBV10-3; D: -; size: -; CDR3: CAMEGPDGYTF; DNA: TGTGCCATGGAGGGTCCGGATGGCTACACCTTC
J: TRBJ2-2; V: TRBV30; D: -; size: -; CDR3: CAWSVRGRTFTGELFF; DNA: TGTGCCTGGAGTGTACGAGGGAGGACCTTCACCGGGGAGCTGTTTTTT
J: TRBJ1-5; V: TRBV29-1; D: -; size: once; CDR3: CSVGTGQVNQPQHF; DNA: TGCAGCGTTGGTACAGGGCAGGTGAATCAGCCCCAGCATTTT
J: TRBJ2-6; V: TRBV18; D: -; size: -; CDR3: CASSPQGLRGSSGANVLTF; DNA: TGTGCCAGCTCACCCCAGGGGTTGAGGGGGTCCTCTGGGGCCAACGTCCTGACTTTC